In this sample, the clone carrying this TCR beta chain turned up a few times. Its matching antigen is unknown. Attached unique molecular identifiers marked individual cDNA molecules. MiXCR, run by TCRdb on the 5' RACE reads, gives a single entry per CDR3 protein. The profile shows around 80,000 distinct CDR3 sequences, about 10% of them singletons. The sample is drawn from a study of early T cells in non-severe SARS-CoV-2 infection. Study as a whole: Chains were unpaired, as sequencing was done on bulk RNA from unsorted whole blood. Whole-study results and caveats: In VDJdb matching, anti-spike CD8 responses were favored while private and CD4 specificities went missing.

The V and J ends lost 4 bases and 0 bases respectively, with 16 bases between them. This CDR3 has 17 amino acids. V is TRBV12-3 or TRBV12-4 and J is TRBJ1-5; possibly TRBD1 for D (6 bases). Sequenced material: whole blood, taken at baseline. This TCR came from an adult who was a healthcare worker with PCR-confirmed SARS-CoV-2 infection or an uninfected control (not recorded which). Here the CDR3 reads CASSSSQGPYSNQPQHF. In DNA, the CDR3 is TGTGCCAGCAGTTCATCGCAGGGGCCATATAGCAATCAGCCCCAGCATTTT.